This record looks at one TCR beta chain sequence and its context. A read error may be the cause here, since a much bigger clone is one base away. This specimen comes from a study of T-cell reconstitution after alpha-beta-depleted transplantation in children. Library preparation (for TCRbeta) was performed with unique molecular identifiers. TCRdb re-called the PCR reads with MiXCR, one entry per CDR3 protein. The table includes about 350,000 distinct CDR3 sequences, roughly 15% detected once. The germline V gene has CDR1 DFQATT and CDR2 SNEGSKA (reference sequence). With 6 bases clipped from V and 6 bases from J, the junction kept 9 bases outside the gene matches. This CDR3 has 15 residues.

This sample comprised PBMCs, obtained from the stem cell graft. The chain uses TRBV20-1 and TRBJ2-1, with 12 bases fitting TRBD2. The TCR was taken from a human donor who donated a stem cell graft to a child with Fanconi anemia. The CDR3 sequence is CSARTTSGGGNEQFF. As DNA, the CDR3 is TGCAGTGCAAGAACGACTAGCGGGGGTGGCAATGAGCAGTTCTTC.